This T cell receptor beta chain originates from a study of identical twins (dated by TCRdb to the mid-2010s). Study-wide context: To test whether fetal clonotypes persist, this study deep-sequenced TCR alpha and beta repertoires from monozygotic twins, from unrelated adults of various ages, and from cord blood. Replicate twin experiments were performed at different times using different library preparation protocols to rule out contamination.

The library was obtained by 5' RACE. Sequencing used an Illumina HiSeq 2000. A universal primer binding site was added through template switching, and the final cDNA carried a unique molecular identifier so that TCR cDNA molecules could be counted accurately. First-strand cDNA for TCR alpha and beta chains was synthesized from specific primers in the conserved constant-segment region. Each cDNA library was double barcoded, with a SMART-Mk sample barcode plus Illumina barcodes, to control for contamination. TruSeq adapter sequences along with Illumina sample barcodes were introduced in two successive PCR steps. TCR alpha and beta cDNA libraries were sequenced on the Illumina HiSeq platform with custom primers. Per the source publication's procedure: Raw reads were processed with MiGEC to extract unique molecular identifiers, and MiXCR was used to determine CDR3 positions. Recombination models were inferred per individual with the repgenHMM and IGoR tools using an EM algorithm. The analysis of shared clonotypes was done with the tcR package in R, with sharing normalized by the product of cloneset sizes. Out-of-frame nonproductive sequences were analyzed to study raw recombination free of thymic and clonal selection effects. TCRdb reanalyzed the raw reads on its own, using fastp at Q25 for trimming and MiXCR for clone calling, and kept in-frame beta chains. CDR3 protein sequences are deduplicated, and each keeps its most common genes and DNA. TCRdb's processing, not the authors' own work, is the source of the V and J calls. This sample comprises about 520,000 distinct CDR3 sequences, approximately 22% of them detected only once. Of the sample, about 0.99% falls within the top ten clones.

Only healthy Caucasian donors were included. The twin cohort consisted of three pairs of female monozygotic twins, all aged roughly 18 to 29 years. Positive isolation kits from Invitrogen were used to isolate CD4+ and CD8+ T cell populations. Paper-wide results and their limitations: Abundant cord blood beta clonotypes had fewer insertions, young adult naive repertoires showed a similar but weaker trend, and memory repertoires showed no such trend. In beta out-of-frame sequences, excess twin sharing was weaker, because having fewer shared sequences lowered the signal-to-noise ratio. Because the same donors could not be followed over many years, the conclusions relied on cross-sectional statistical analysis. Zero-insertion analyses could be partly confounded by invariant T cells such as MAIT and iNKT, though diverse VJ usage argued against such confounding for most clonotypes. Recombination models systematically underestimated out-of-frame TCR alpha sharing in monozygotic twins but agreed with sharing between unrelated individuals. Compared with coincidental sharing between unrelated individuals, out-of-frame TCR alpha sequences shared between twins showed an excess of sequences with low generation probability.

This clonotype came up a few times. Its antigen is currently not known. Qualities for individual bases were not recorded, and no much larger clone is one base off. This sample also belongs to another study, concerning T cells expressing NK-cell markers. Drawing on the second study: Three sorted T-cell subsets (CD3+CD56+NKG2C+, CD3+CD56+NKG2C- and CD3+CD56-NKG2C+) from seven to nine donors had their TCR beta-chain repertoires profiled. Seven of the eight sequenced donors were HCMV-seropositive and one was HCMV-seronegative. In several experiments an anti-gammadeltaTCR antibody was added to restrict sorting to alphabetaTCR-expressing T cells. In five to seven donors, the dominant CD3+CD56+NKG2C+ clonotypes were found to rank among the top 10 CD8+ clonotypes and to make up about 1.0-7.5% of CD8+ T cells. Those dominant clonotypes were again the most abundant among CD3+CD56-NKG2C+ cells in several donors, at roughly 28.3-65%. Whether the expanded NKG2C-expressing T cell clones were specific for HCMV antigens was left unclear. The study sequenced eight donors, all healthy volunteers chosen at random: three men and five women. A commercial ELISA kit detecting HCMV-specific IgG in serum was used to determine HCMV serostatus. MIGEC was used to demultiplex reads and group reads by UMI, and MiTCR was used to assemble and quantify clonotypes. To exclude erroneous sequences, any TCR cDNA sequence not supported by at least two reads was discarded. The tcR package was used for downstream repertoire analysis, and clonotypes were matched across fractions by CDR3 nucleotide sequence plus V segment. VDJmatch was used to annotate antigen specificity against VDJdb, with one amino acid substitution in CDR3 permitted.

The sequence derives from a woman younger than 35 in good health. Material for sequencing was CD4+ T cells sorted from blood.

The CDR3 in this case is CASGTGGGYGYTF. The nucleotides are TGTGCCAGCGGGACAGGCGGGGGCTATGGCTACACCTTC. The rearranged chain carries TRBV6-1 and TRBJ1-2, with TRBD1 identical over 8 junction bases. Counted from cysteine to phenylalanine, this CDR3 has 13 amino acids. The only DNA kept is the CDR3, 39 bases in frame from the first base. Ends trimmed: V by 8 bases, J by 4 bases; bases unmatched to a gene: 6. The CDR1 and CDR2 encoded by the germline V gene are MNHNS and SASEGT.